The rows below give T cell receptor beta chains drawn from one sample of a study of blood T cells in healthy people across ages. TCRdb analysed the 5' RACE reads with MiXCR anew, one entry per CDR3 protein. The table lists hundreds of thousands of distinct CDR3 sequences, roughly 46% of them singletons, with less than 20% in the top ten. Material for sequencing was blood. The source is a man older than 75 in good health. Each CDR3 is given with its conserved first and last residue. D genes are given only for firm matches. Some rows mark clone size as missing; the rest say once, few, many or name a class of expanded clone.

J | V | D | size | length | DNA | CDR3
TRBJ2-2 | TRBV9 | TRBD2 | NA | 16 | TGTGCCAGCAGCGCGGGACTAGCGGGAAAAACCGGGGAGCTGTTTTTT | CASSAGLAGKTGELFF
TRBJ2-3 | TRBV6-1 | NA | NA | 16 | TGTGCCAGCAGTGAACCTTTCCCAGGGATCGCAGATACGCAGTATTTT | CASSEPFPGIADTQYF
TRBJ2-7 | TRBV12-3/TRBV12-4 | NA | NA | 15 | TGTGCCAGCAGTTGGGGGGTGGACAGACACAATGAGCAGTACTTC | CASSWGVDRHNEQYF
TRBJ1-1 | TRBV10-3 | NA | few | 13 | TGTGCCATCAAGCCCCCAGGGTTCGATGAAGCTTTCTTT | CAIKPPGFDEAFF
TRBJ2-5 | TRBV7-9 | NA | NA | 15 | TGTGCCAGAAGCTTGCCCGGTGGTATGGCGGAGACCCAGTACTTC | CARSLPGGMAETQYF
TRBJ2-1 | TRBV28 | TRBD2 | NA | 16 | TGTGCCAGCAGTCCCACGACTAGCGGGGTCTACAATGAGCAGTTCTTC | CASSPTTSGVYNEQFF
TRBJ2-7 | TRBV3-1 | TRBD1 | few | 16 | TGTGCCAGCAGCCAAGACCTAAGGACAGGCTCCTACGAGCAGTACTTC | CASSQDLRTGSYEQYF
TRBJ2-3 | TRBV6-5 | NA | NA | 11 | TGTGCCAGCAATGCGGGGGATACGCAGTATTTT | CASNAGDTQYF
TRBJ2-3 | TRBV20-1 | NA | NA | 13 | TGCAGTGCTCCCGGTGGGTTCACAGATACGCAGTATTTT | CSAPGGFTDTQYF
TRBJ1-6 | TRBV6-1 | NA | NA | 13 | TGTGCCAGCAGTACAGACTATAATTCACCCCTCCACTTT | CASSTDYNSPLHF
TRBJ2-3 | TRBV6-2/TRBV6-3 | NA | NA | 14 | TGTGCCAGCCGAGTGGAGCGACCCACAGATACGCAGTATTTT | CASRVERPTDTQYF
TRBJ2-7 | TRBV25-1 | NA | NA | 15 | TGTGCCAGCAGTCCTCGAACCTCGACGTTCTCCGAGCAGTACTTC | CASSPRTSTFSEQYF
TRBJ2-7 | TRBV5-1 | TRBD2 | few | 14 | TGCGCCAGCAGCTTGGGCGGGAGGAATGACGAGCAGTACTTC | CASSLGGRNDEQYF
TRBJ2-1 | TRBV20-1 | NA | few | 14 | TGCAGTGCTAATCAGGGTAAGGGGAACAATGAGCAGTTCTTC | CSANQGKGNNEQFF
TRBJ1-6 | TRBV5-1 | TRBD1 | NA | 16 | TGCGCCAGCACAAACACCGGGACAGGCTATAATTCACCCCTCCACTTT | CASTNTGTGYNSPLHF
TRBJ2-6 | TRBV6-5 | NA | few | 15 | TGTGCCAGCAGCCTTCAGATCACTGGGGCCAACGTCCTGACTTTC | CASSLQITGANVLTF
TRBJ2-1 | TRBV5-1 | NA | NA | 16 | TGCGCCAGCAGCTTGGGAGAGCAGGGACCCTACAATGAGCAGTTCTTC | CASSLGEQGPYNEQFF
TRBJ1-1 | TRBV29-1 | NA | NA | 14 | TGCAGCGTTGAGTGGGTAGAGGGAAACACTGAGGCTTTCTTT | CSVEWVEGNTEAFF
TRBJ2-2 | TRBV24-1 | NA | NA | 16 | TGTGCCACCAGTGACACCCGAGGACGGAACACCGGGGAGCTGTTTTTT | CATSDTRGRNTGELFF
TRBJ2-2 | TRBV28 | NA | many | 13 | TGTGCCAGCAGTTTGCTTCTGCCCGGGGAGCTGTTTTTT | CASSLLLPGELFF
TRBJ2-5 | TRBV2 | TRBD2 | NA | 14 | TGTGCCACCGCCGGCGGGAGCGTCCAAGAGACCCAGTACTTC | CATAGGSVQETQYF
TRBJ1-2 | TRBV6-1 | TRBD1 | NA | 12 | TGTGCCAGCCAGGGGGGCGGCTATGGCTACACCTTC | CASQGGGYGYTF
TRBJ2-7 | TRBV20-1 | TRBD2 | once | 17 | TGCAGTTCCTCGCGACTAGCGGGAGGGGTATTAAAAGGCGAGCAGTACTTC | CSSSRLAGGVLKGEQYF
TRBJ1-2 | TRBV20-1 | TRBD1 | NA | 14 | TGCAGTGCTAGAGGTGCAACAGGGGGCAGTGGCTACACCTTC | CSARGATGGSGYTF
TRBJ2-7 | TRBV11-3 | NA | NA | 16 | TGTGCCAGCAGCCGGTTCGGGGCAAGCTCCTACAATGAGCAGTACTTC | CASSRFGASSYNEQYF
TRBJ2-7 | TRBV4-2 | NA | NA | 14 | TGTGCCAGCAGCCAAGGTCTGCAAATCTACGAGCAGTACTTC | CASSQGLQIYEQYF
TRBJ2-1 | TRBV7-3 | NA | few | 15 | TGTGCCAGCAGCTTATTGGACGGCGCCTACAATGAGCAGTTCTTC | CASSLLDGAYNEQFF
TRBJ2-2 | TRBV20-1 | TRBD2 | NA | 13 | TGCAGTGGGGCTAGCGGATACACCGGGGAGCTGTTTTTT | CSGASGYTGELFF
TRBJ2-3 | TRBV29-1 | TRBD1 | few | 15 | TGCAGCGTTGAAAGGGGGGGACAGGGGACAGATACGCAGTATTTT | CSVERGGQGTDTQYF
TRBJ2-1 | TRBV7-3 | TRBD2 | few | 15 | TGTGCCAGCAGCCCACTAGCGGGGGACCTTAATGAGCAGTTCTTC | CASSPLAGDLNEQFF
TRBJ2-3 | TRBV11-2 | NA | NA | 13 | TGTGCCAGCAGCTTAGTAGGGCGTAATACGCAGTATTTT | CASSLVGRNTQYF
TRBJ2-7 | TRBV5-1 | NA | NA | 16 | TGCGCCAGCAGCTTGGAACCGGGGGCATTCTACAATGAGCAGTACTTC | CASSLEPGAFYNEQYF
TRBJ2-5 | TRBV29-1 | NA | few | 13 | TGCAGCGTTGATAGGCAAATCCAAGAGACCCAGTACTTC | CSVDRQIQETQYF
TRBJ2-1 | TRBV28 | NA | NA | 11 | TGTGCCAGCAGTTCGGGACAACAGCAGTTCTTC | CASSSGQQQFF
TRBJ1-5 | TRBV16 | TRBD1 | NA | 15 | TGTGCCAGCAGCCAATCCGGGACAGGGGATGGGCCCCAGCATTTT | CASSQSGTGDGPQHF
TRBJ2-1 | TRBV7-2 | NA | few | 11 | TGTGCCAGCAGTTCCGGCGTACAGCGGTTCTTC | CASSSGVQRFF
TRBJ2-7 | TRBV28 | TRBD1 | many | 14 | TGTGCCAGCAGTCTAGACGTGGCCAGGGGGGAGCAGTACTTC | CASSLDVARGEQYF
TRBJ2-1 | TRBV11-3 | TRBD2 | many | 15 | TGTGCCAGCAGCTGGGGGGGGTTCTCGCCGAATGAGCAGTTCTTC | CASSWGGFSPNEQFF
TRBJ2-7 | TRBV5-5 | NA | NA | 15 | TGTGCCAGCAGCTTGGGGGGCCTTAGCGGATACGAGCAGTACTTC | CASSLGGLSGYEQYF
TRBJ2-1 | TRBV5-1 | TRBD2 | once | 16 | TGCGCCAGCACTAAAGCTAGCGGTATTACCTACAATGAGCAGTTCTTC | CASTKASGITYNEQFF
TRBJ2-7 | TRBV20-1 | TRBD2 | few | 15 | TGCAGTGCTAGTCCCACTAGCGGTATAACCTACGAGCAGTACTTC | CSASPTSGITYEQYF
TRBJ2-7 | TRBV28 | NA | NA | 15 | TGTGCCAGCAGTTCTGGGGACCTCCGTTCCATCGAGCAGTACTTC | CASSSGDLRSIEQYF
TRBJ2-3 | TRBV10-3 | NA | few | 16 | TGTGCCATCAGCAATTACCACGGGGGCCCCACAGATACGCAGTATTTT | CAISNYHGGPTDTQYF
TRBJ1-1 | TRBV29-1 | TRBD1 | NA | 11 | TGCAGCGTCTCCGGACAGGCTGAAGCTTTCTTT | CSVSGQAEAFF
TRBJ2-5 | TRBV5-1 | TRBD2 | NA | 13 | TGCGCCAGTAGCGGGGAGTTACAAGAGACCCAGTACTTC | CASSGELQETQYF
TRBJ1-5 | TRBV20-1 | NA | NA | 12 | TGCAGTGCTCCTAAAGGCGGGCGGCCCCAGCATTTT | CSAPKGGRPQHF
TRBJ2-2 | TRBV29-1 | TRBD2 | NA | 14 | TGCAGCGTTACTGCGGGAGGGGTCACCGGGGAGCTGTTTTTT | CSVTAGGVTGELFF
TRBJ1-5 | TRBV10-3 | NA | few | 14 | TGTGCCATCAGTGAGTCCCCAGGGGATCAGCCCCAGCATTTT | CAISESPGDQPQHF
TRBJ2-7 | TRBV18 | NA | NA | 14 | TGTGCCAGCTCACCAGGGCGGTTTCCCTACGAGCAGTACTTC | CASSPGRFPYEQYF
TRBJ2-6 | TRBV29-1 | NA | NA | 16 | TGCAGCGTTAATGGGGAGTTGGGGTCTGGGGCCAACGTCCTGACTTTC | CSVNGELGSGANVLTF
TRBJ1-4 | TRBV29-1 | NA | NA | 13 | TGCAGCGTAGACGACAGGCTGAATGAAAAACTGTTTTTT | CSVDDRLNEKLFF
TRBJ2-1 | TRBV7-2 | TRBD2 | few | 15 | TGTGCCAGCAGCTTGATCGGGAGGGCCTTTAATGAGCAGTTCTTC | CASSLIGRAFNEQFF